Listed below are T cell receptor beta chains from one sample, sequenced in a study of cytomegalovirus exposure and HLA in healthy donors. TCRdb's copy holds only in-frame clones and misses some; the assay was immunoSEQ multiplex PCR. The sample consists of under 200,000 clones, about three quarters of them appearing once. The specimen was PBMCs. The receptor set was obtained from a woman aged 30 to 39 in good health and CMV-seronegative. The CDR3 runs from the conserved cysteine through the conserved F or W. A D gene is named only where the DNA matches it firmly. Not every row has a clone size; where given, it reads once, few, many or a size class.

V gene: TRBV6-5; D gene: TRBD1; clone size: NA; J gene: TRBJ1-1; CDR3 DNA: TGTGCCAGCAGTCAGTGGACAGGAGTTGGGACTGAAGCTTTCTTT; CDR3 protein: CASSQWTGVGTEAFF
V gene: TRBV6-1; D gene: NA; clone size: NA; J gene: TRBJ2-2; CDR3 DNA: TGTGCCAGCAGGGAAAGTAGTATTTGGGAGCTGTTTTTT; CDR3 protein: CASRESSIWELFF
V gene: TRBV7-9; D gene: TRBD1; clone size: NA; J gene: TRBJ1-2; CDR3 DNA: TGTGCCAGCAGCACCCCCGACAGGGCTCGCTATGGCTACACCTTC; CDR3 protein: CASSTPDRARYGYTF
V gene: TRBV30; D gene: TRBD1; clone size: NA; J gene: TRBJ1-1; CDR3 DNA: TGTGCCTGGAGTGTACTGACAGGGGGCACTGAAGCTTTCTTT; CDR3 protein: CAWSVLTGGTEAFF
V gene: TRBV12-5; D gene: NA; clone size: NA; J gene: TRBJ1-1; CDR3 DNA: TGTGCTAGTGGTCCGGACAATTCGAACACTGAAGCTTTCTTT; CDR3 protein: CASGPDNSNTEAFF
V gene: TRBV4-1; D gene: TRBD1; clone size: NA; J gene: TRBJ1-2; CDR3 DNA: TGCGCCAGCAGCCAGGCCCGGGACAGGGTCGGCTACACCTTC; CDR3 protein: CASSQARDRVGYTF
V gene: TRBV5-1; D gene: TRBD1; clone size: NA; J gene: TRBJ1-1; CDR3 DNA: TGCGCCAGCAGCTTGGGGGACAGGCAGAACACTGAAGCTTTCTTT; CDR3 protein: CASSLGDRQNTEAFF
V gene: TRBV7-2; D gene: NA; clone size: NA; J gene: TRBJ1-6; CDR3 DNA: TGTGCCAGCAGCTCCCAGGGTGCAGGTTCACCCCTCCACTTT; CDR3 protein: CASSSQGAGSPLHF
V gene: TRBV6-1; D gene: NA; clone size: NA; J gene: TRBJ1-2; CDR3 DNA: TGTGCCAGCAGTGAACGCGAGACAGGAGTTAACTATGGCTACACCTTC; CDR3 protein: CASSERETGVNYGYTF
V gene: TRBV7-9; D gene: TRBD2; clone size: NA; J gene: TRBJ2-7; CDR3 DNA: TGTGCCAGCAGCGCGTTACTAGCGGGAGGACCCTACGAGCAGTACTTC; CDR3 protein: CASSALLAGGPYEQYF
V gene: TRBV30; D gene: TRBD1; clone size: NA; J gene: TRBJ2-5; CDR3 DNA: TGTGCCTGGGGAACAGGGGGCCAAGAGACCCAGTACTTC; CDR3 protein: CAWGTGGQETQYF
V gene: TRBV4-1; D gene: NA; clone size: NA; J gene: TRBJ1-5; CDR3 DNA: TGCGCCAGCAGCCAAGGACAGGCGGCGGATAGCAATCAGCCCCAGCATTTT; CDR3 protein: CASSQGQAADSNQPQHF
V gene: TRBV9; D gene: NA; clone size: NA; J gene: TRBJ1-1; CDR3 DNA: TGTGCCAGCAGCGAAACACCCAGGACTGAAGCTTTCTTT; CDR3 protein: CASSETPRTEAFF
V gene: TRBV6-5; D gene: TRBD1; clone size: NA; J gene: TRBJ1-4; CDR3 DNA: TGTGCCAGCAGTTACTCGAACAGGGGGAGTGAAAAACTGTTTTTT; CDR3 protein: CASSYSNRGSEKLFF
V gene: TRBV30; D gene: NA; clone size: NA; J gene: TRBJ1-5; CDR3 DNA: TGTGCCTGGAGCCGGGGAAGGAGTCAGCCCCAGCATTTT; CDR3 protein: CAWSRGRSQPQHF
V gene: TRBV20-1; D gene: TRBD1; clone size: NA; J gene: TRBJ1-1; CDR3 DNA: TGCAGTCCACCCAGGGGGTCTGAAGCTTTCTTT; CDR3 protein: CSPPRGSEAFF
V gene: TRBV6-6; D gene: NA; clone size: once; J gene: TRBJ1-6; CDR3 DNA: TGTGCCAGCAGTCCGGGAACTAAAAATTCACCCCTCCACTTT; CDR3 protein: CASSPGTKNSPLHF
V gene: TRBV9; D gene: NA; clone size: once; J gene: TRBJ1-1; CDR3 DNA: TGTGCCAGCAGCGTAACAGGGCGCGGGAACACTGAAGCTTTCTTT; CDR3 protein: CASSVTGRGNTEAFF
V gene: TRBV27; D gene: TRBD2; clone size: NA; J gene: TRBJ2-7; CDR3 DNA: TGTGCCAGCAGTTTTCTTAGTTCCGGGAGGGCCCCCCACGAGCAGTACTTC; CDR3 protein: CASSFLSSGRAPHEQYF
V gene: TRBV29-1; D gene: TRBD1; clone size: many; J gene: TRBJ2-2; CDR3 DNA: TGCAGCGTACGACAGGGCGTGGGCACCGGGGAGCTGTTTTTT; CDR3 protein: CSVRQGVGTGELFF
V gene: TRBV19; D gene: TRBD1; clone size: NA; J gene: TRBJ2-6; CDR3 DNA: TGTGCCAGTAGGGACAGGGGGTCTGGGGCCAACGTCCTGACTTTC; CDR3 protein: CASRDRGSGANVLTF
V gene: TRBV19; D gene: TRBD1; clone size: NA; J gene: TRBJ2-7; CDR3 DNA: TGTGCCAGTAGGGGGACAGGGGGCTCCGAGCAGTACTTC; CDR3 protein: CASRGTGGSEQYF
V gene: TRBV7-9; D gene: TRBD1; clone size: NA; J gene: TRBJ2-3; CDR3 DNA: TGTGCCAGCAGCTTAGTCCAGGGGGCAACAGATACGCAGTATTTT; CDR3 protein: CASSLVQGATDTQYF
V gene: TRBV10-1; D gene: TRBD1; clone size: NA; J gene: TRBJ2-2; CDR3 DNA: TGCGCCAGCAGCCAAAGCCTACAGGGGGAGAACACCGGGGAGCTGTTTTTT; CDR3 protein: CASSQSLQGENTGELFF
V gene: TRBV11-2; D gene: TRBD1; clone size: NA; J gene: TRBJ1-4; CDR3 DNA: TGTGCCAGCAGCTCCAGGGGGGTACCGAATGAAAAACTGTTTTTT; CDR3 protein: CASSSRGVPNEKLFF
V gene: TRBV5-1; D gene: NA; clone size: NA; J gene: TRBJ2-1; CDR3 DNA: TGCGCCAGCAGCTTGGGGGGGCCTTACAATGAGCAGTTCTTC; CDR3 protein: CASSLGGPYNEQFF
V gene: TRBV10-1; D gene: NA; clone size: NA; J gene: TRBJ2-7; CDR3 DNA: TGCGCCAGCAGAATACAGGGTTCCCTGTACGAGCAGTACTTC; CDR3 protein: CASRIQGSLYEQYF
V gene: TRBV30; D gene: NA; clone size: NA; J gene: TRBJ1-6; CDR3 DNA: TGTGCCTGGAGCGGGACACCTTATAATTCACCCCTCCACTTT; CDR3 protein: CAWSGTPYNSPLHF
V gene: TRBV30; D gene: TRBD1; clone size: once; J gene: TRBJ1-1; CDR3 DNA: TGTGCCTGGGACAGGGGTCGAACTGAAGCTTTCTTT; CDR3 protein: CAWDRGRTEAFF
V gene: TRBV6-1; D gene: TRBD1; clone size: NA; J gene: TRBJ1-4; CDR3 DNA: TGTGCCACCCACCCCCTGGACAGGCCTTCTGAAAAACTGTTTTTT; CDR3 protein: CATHPLDRPSEKLFF
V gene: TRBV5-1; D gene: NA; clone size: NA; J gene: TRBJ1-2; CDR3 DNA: TGCGCCAGCAGCTTGAACCAGGGAGGTATTGGCTACACCTTC; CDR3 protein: CASSLNQGGIGYTF
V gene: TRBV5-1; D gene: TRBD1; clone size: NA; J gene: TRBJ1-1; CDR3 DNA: TGCGCCAGCAGCTTGGGACAGGGGGAAGCTTTCTTT; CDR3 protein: CASSLGQGEAFF
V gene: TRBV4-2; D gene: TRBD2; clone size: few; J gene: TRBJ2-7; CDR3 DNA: TGTGCCAGCGGTCCGATCGGCGGGGGCGAGCAGTACTTC; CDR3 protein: CASGPIGGGEQYF
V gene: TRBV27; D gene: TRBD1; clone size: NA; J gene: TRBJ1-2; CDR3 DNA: TGTGCCAGCAGGCTGGGACAGGGGGCGTACTATGGCTACACCTTC; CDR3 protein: CASRLGQGAYYGYTF
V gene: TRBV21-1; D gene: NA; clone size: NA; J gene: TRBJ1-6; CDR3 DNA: TGTGCCAGCAGCAAACGGGGGGACCCGGAAAGGGCTTCACCCCTCCACTTT; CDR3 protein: CASSKRGDPERASPLHF
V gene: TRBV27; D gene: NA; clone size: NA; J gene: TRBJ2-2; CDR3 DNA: TGTGCCAGCACCCGCTGGTGGCAGCCGATAGCGAGCGCGAACACCGGGGAGCTGTTTTTT; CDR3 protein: CASTRWWQPIASANTGELFF
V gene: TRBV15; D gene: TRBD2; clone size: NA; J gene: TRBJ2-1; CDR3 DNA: TGTGCCACCAGCAGCAGACTAGCGGGCCAATACAATGAGCAGTTCTTC; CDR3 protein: CATSSRLAGQYNEQFF
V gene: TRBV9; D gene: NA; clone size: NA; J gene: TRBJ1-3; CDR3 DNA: TGTGCCAGCAGCTCAGGGGCTGGAAACACCATATATTTT; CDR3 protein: CASSSGAGNTIYF
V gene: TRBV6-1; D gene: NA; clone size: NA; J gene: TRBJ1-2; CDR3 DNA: TGTGCCAGCAGCCCATCCTATGGCTACACCTTC; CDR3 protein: CASSPSYGYTF
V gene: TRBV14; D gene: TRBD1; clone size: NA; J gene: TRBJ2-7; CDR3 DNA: TGTGCCAGCAGCCCCTGGGACAGAACCTACGAGCAGTACTTC; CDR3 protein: CASSPWDRTYEQYF
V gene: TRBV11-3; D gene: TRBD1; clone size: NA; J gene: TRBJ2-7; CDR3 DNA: TGTGCCAGCAGCTTCCGGGACAGGGTGGTTCTACTCCTCTACGAGCAGTACTTC; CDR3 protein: CASSFRDRVVLLLYEQYF
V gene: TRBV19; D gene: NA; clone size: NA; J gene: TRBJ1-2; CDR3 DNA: TGTGCCAGTAGTCTCTCCCCGACAGGTGAATATGGCTACACCTTC; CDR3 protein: CASSLSPTGEYGYTF
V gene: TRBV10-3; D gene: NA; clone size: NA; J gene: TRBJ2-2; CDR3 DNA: TGTGCCATCAGTGTGGACGGGGGATCTACCACCGGGGAGCTGTTTTTT; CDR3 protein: CAISVDGGSTTGELFF
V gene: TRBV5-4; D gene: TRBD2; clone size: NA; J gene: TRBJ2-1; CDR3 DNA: TGTGCCAGCAGCACTGGCGGCGGGAGAGCATACAATGAGCAGTTCTTC; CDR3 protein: CASSTGGGRAYNEQFF